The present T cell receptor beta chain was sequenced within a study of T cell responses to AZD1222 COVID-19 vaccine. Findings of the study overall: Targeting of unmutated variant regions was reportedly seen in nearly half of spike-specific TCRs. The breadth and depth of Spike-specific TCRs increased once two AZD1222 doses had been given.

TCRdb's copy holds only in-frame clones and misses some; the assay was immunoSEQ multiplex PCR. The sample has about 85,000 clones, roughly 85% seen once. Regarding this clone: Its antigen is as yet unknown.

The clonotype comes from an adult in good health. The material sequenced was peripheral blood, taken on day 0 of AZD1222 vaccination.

The CDR3: CASSQTWSGGWEKLFF. In DNA, the CDR3 is TGTGCCAGCAGCCAAACTTGGTCGGGAGGTTGGGAAAAACTGTTTTTT. The chain links TRBV4-2 to TRBJ1-4; D remains ambiguous. Deletions cut 2 bases from V and 8 bases from J, with 18 bases between. This CDR3 region has 16 residues. Per the germline V gene, CDR1 is LGHNA and CDR2 is YNFKEQ.